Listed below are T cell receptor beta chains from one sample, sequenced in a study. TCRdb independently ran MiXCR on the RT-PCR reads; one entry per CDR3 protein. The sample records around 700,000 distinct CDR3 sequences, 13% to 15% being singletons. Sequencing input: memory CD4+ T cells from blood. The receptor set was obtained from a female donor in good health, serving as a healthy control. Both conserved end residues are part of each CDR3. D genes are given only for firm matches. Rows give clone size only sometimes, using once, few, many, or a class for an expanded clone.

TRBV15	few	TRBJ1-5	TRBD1	CATSRTGTGVRQPQHF	TGTGCCACCAGCAGAACCGGGACAGGGGTCAGGCAGCCCCAGCATTTT
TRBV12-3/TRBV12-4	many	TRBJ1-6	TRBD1	CASSRDRGLSPLHF	TGTGCCAGCAGCCGTGACAGGGGCCTTTCACCCCTCCACTTT
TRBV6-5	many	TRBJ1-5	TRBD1	CASSSGQGWQPQHF	TGTGCCAGCAGTTCAGGACAGGGCTGGCAGCCCCAGCATTTT
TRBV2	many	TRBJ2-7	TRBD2	CASRRISGRSYEQYF	TGTGCCAGCAGGAGAATTAGCGGGAGATCCTACGAGCAGTACTTC
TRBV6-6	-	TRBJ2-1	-	CASTLADGPSYNEQFF	TGTGCCAGCACTCTCGCGGACGGCCCCTCCTACAATGAGCAGTTCTTC
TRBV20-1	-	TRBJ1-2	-	CSARDSGWKTNYGYTF	TGCAGTGCTAGAGACTCCGGGTGGAAGACTAACTATGGCTACACCTTC
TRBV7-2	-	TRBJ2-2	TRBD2	CASSSGTRDGELFF	TGTGCCAGCAGCTCCGGGACTAGGGACGGGGAGCTGTTTTTT
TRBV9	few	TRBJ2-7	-	CASSAGQSSYEQYF	TGTGCCAGCAGCGCCGGACAGAGCTCCTACGAGCAGTACTTC
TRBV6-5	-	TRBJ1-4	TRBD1	CASNRQGNEKLFF	TGTGCCAGCAACAGACAGGGGAATGAAAAACTGTTTTTT
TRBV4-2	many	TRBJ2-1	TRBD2	CASSQDGTSGRDEQFF	TGTGCCAGCAGCCAAGATGGGACTAGCGGGAGGGATGAGCAGTTCTTC
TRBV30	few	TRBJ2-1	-	CAWINHGDNEQFF	TGTGCCTGGATAAACCACGGGGACAATGAGCAGTTCTTC
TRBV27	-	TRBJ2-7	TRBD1	CASSQYRGPYEQYF	TGTGCCAGCAGTCAATACAGGGGTCCCTACGAGCAGTACTTC
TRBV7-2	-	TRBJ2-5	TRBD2	CASSGRASETQETQYF	TGTGCCAGCTCAGGGAGGGCTTCGGAGACCCAAGAGACCCAGTACTTC
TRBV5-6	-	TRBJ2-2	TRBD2	CASSRLADLNTGELFF	TGTGCCAGCAGCCGACTAGCGGACCTCAACACCGGGGAGCTGTTTTTT
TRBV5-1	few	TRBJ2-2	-	CASGPGHALAGELFF	TGCGCCAGCGGTCCGGGACATGCTTTGGCCGGGGAGCTGTTTTTT
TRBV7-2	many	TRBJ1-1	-	CASSPPPSNTEAFF	TGTGCCAGCAGCCCTCCGCCGTCGAACACTGAAGCTTTCTTT
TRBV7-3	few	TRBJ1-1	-	CASSRLAGTEAFF	TGTGCCAGCAGCCGACTGGCAGGCACTGAAGCTTTCTTT